Each of the 5 T cell receptor beta chains below was sequenced from the same sample in a study of beta chain features in type 1 diabetes. General study results and limits: The study found moderately but significantly shorter TCRB CDR3s in all four CD4+ subsets of Type 1 diabetes patients.

Their antigen targets remain unknown. Sequenced material consisted of expressed TCRB transcripts (all of the isolated RNA was reverse transcribed). Sequencing used immunoSEQ multiplex PCR; TCRdb keeps in-frame clones, though not all of them. Of more than 300,000 clones in the sample, roughly 8.8% were seen once. The source material was central memory CD4+ T cells from blood. These receptors were collected from a man aged 25-45 years with type 1 diabetes.

The chain uses TRBV10-3 and TRBJ2-2; D might be TRBD2 (5 bases). Germline-derived CDR1 and CDR2 are ENHRY and SYGVKD. The CDR3 totals 15 residues. Trimming shortened V by 4 bases and J by 0 bases, and 9 bases separated the two germline ends. The CDR3 loop is CAISGSSANTGELFF. The DNA of the CDR3 is TGTGCCATCAGTGGAAGTAGCGCGAACACCGGGGAGCTGTTTTTT.

The chain uses TRBV5-4 and TRBJ1-2; D is uncertain. Trimming took 0 bases from V and 8 from J, leaving 8 bases between them. The CDR3 contains 12 residues. The germline V gene encodes CDR1 SGHNT and CDR2 YYREEE (reference sequence). The CDR3: CASSLGRKGYTF. DNA for the CDR3: TGTGCCAGCAGCTTGGGGCGGAAGGGCTACACCTTC.

This clone was detected only a few times. This chain joins TRBV10-3 and TRBJ1-4, with unresolved D. This CDR3 region has 11 residues. Germline assignment: CDR1 ENHRY and CDR2 SYGVKD. Trimming left V 8 bases short and J 3 bases short, with 4 bases between. DNA of the CDR3: TGTGCCATCGGGTCTAATGAAAAACTGTTTTTT. This translates into CAIGSNEKLFF.

This clone was observed a few times. V and J are TRBV29-1 and TRBJ2-2; TRBD1 is a possible D gene (5 bases). Germline V CDR1 and CDR2: SQVTM, ANQGSEA. CDR3 length: 14 residues. V lost 4 bases to trimming and J lost 3 bases, with 12 bases between them. The CDR3 coding sequence is TGCAGCGTTGGACGGCAGGGATACACCGGGGAGCTGTTTTTT. It yields the protein CSVGRQGYTGELFF.

This rearrangement joins TRBV6-5 to TRBJ1-3; unclear D gene. Trimming removed 4 bases at V and 3 bases at J, with 10 bases between. CDR3 length: 14 amino acids. Germline values: CDR1 MNHEY, CDR2 SVGAGI. The CDR3 DNA follows: TGTGCCAGCAGTTCCCGGTCCGGTGGAAACACCATATATTTT. Protein product: CASSSRSGGNTIYF.